Below are 12 T cell receptor beta chains sequenced from a single sample in a study of molecular identifiers for immune sequencing clone quantification. TCRdb passed the PCR reads through MiXCR, listing each CDR3 protein once. Of over 85,000 distinct CDR3 sequences listed, 30% to 45% are singletons. Input material: naive CD8+ T cells from blood, with Jurkat cell RNA spiked in. Subset described: FACS-sorted CD8+CD4-CCR7+CD45RA+ naive T cells. These receptors were taken from a human donor in good health. Some libraries in this study had Jurkat cell RNA spiked in.

A remark on this clonotype: This may be a read error: a much more frequent sequence differs by one nucleotide. V and J are TRBV28 and TRBJ2-7; D perhaps matches TRBD1 (6 bases). V lost 8 bases to trimming and J lost 3 bases, with 17 bases between them. This CDR3 has 14 amino acids. Germline loops: CDR1 MDHEN, CDR2 SYDVKM. DNA of the CDR3: TGTGCCAGCTCAAGCCGGGACACAAACTACGAGCAGTACTTC. This translates into CASSSRDTNYEQYF.

Of note for this clonotype: This clone may be a read error of a much larger clone one base away. The chain uses TRBV7-9 and TRBJ2-3; a weak D match, TRBD2 (6 bases). There are 17 residues in the CDR3. CDR1 SEHNR and CDR2 FQNEAQ come from the germline V gene (reference sequence). For the CDR3, the DNA is TGTGCCAGCAGCTCGCCGGGACTCAGTATTACCACAGGTACGCAGTATTTT. Its protein is CASSSPGLSITTGTQYF. Full variable domain (outside the CDR3, taken from reference TRBV7-9 and TRBJ2-3): DTGVSQNPRHKITKRGQNVTFRCDPISEHNRLYWYRQTLGQGPEFLTYFQNEAQLEKSRLLSDRFSAERPKGSFSTLEIQRTEQGDSAMYLCASSSPGLSITTGTQYFGPGTRLTVL.

The chain couples TRBV6-4 to TRBJ2-1; 9 bases map to TRBD2. CDR1 is MRHNA and CDR2 is SNTAGT in the germline V gene. The CDR3 is 15 amino acids. Trimming at V came to 6 bases and at J to 0 bases, leaving 3 bases not matched to a gene. CDR3 sequence reads: CASRQLAGSYNEQFF. Written as DNA, the CDR3 is TGTGCCAGCAGGCAACTAGCGGGCTCCTACAATGAGCAGTTCTTC.

A word on this clonotype: Compared with germline, one end of the junction differs, possibly owing to a read error. This sequence joins TRBV2 and TRBJ1-5, with D maybe TRBD1 (5 bases). The germline gives CDR1 SNHLY, CDR2 FYNNEI. The CDR3 is 11 amino acids. As DNA, the CDR3 is TGTGCCAGCAGGGGGGAACAGCACCAGCATTTT. Its translation is CASRGEQHQHF.

This chain connects TRBV19 to TRBJ2-2, with D hard to call. The CDR3 consists of 15 residues. Per the germline V gene, CDR1 is LNHDA and CDR2 is SQIVND (reference sequence). V lost 1 base and J 6 bases, leaving 12 bases between the germline ends. CDR3 DNA sequence: TGTGCCAGTAGTATAGTCTCCAGCGCGGCCGGGGAGCTGTTTTTT. This encodes CASSIVSSAAGELFF.

This clonotype was found a few times. V and J are TRBV7-6 and TRBJ2-5; the match to TRBD2 covers 15 bases. J gave up 4 bases and V 5 bases, and 2 bases lay outside the gene matches. Germline V gene sequence: CDR1 SGHVS, CDR2 FNYEAQ. The length of the CDR3 is 15 residues. CDR3 region: CASSRTSGRGETQYF. CDR3 bases: TGTGCCAGCAGCCGGACTAGCGGGAGGGGAGAGACCCAGTACTTC.

This clonotype was seen many times. Here the CDR3 reads CAASIRPDGEQYF. The CDR3 nucleotides are TGTGCCGCGTCCATCCGCCCGGACGGCGAGCAGTACTTC. The rearrangement joins TRBV28 to TRBJ2-7; D remains ambiguous. V lost 11 bases, J lost 6 bases, and 20 bases lay in between. CDR1 is MDHEN, CDR2 SYDVKM, per germline. The CDR3 is 13 residues long. Full variable domain (rest looked up from reference TRBV28 and TRBJ2-7): DVKVTQSSRYLVKRTGEKVFLECVQDMDHENMFWYRQDPGLGLRLIYFSYDVKMKEKGDIPEGYSVSREKKERFSLILESASTNQTSMYLCAASIRPDGEQYFGPGTRLTVT.

The rearrangement links TRBV15 to TRBJ2-3; weak D call: TRBD2 (6 bases). Germline-derived CDR1 and CDR2 are LNHNV and YYDKDF (reference sequence). V gave up 5 bases and J gave up 0 bases, with 15 bases separating them. The CDR3 is 16 residues long. The CDR3 DNA is TGTGCCACCAGCGAATGGGGGGAGCGGAGCACAGATACGCAGTATTTT. Amino acids: CATSEWGERSTDTQYF.

Only a few counts were recorded for this clonotype. The V call is TRBV13, the J call TRBJ2-1, with D perhaps given as TRBD1 or TRBD2 (5 bases each). Trimming left V 4 bases short and J 7 bases short, with 14 bases between. CDR1 and CDR2 (germline): PRHDT, FYEKMQ (reference sequence). The length of the CDR3 is 14 residues. DNA of the CDR3: TGTGCCAGCAGCTCCAGATGGGACCGTAATGAGCAGTTCTTC. Translation: CASSSRWDRNEQFF.

Notes on this clonotype: A junction boundary mismatches the germline segment, possibly from a read error. The rearrangement joins TRBV29-1 to TRBJ2-3; no clear D. The CDR3 loop spans 11 amino acids. Germline-derived CDR1 and CDR2 are SQVTM and ANQGSEA. CDR3 DNA: TGCAGCGTTCGGCGCGCAGATACGCAGTATTTC. Its protein is CSVRRADTQYF.

This clonotype was counted between two and nine times. The CDR3, as DNA: TGTGCCAGCAGCTCTCAAGCGGTGCTGACAGATACGCAGTATTTT. This encodes CASSSQAVLTDTQYF. The chain joins TRBV7-9 to TRBJ2-3, with D tentatively TRBD2 (5 bases). CDR3 length: 15 amino acids. Trimming stripped 4 bases from V and 3 bases from J, with 14 bases between. Germline CDR1 reads SEHNR; CDR2 reads FQNEAQ (reference sequence).

In this sample, this clonotype turned up many times. The V call is TRBV29-1, the J call TRBJ2-7; possibly TRBD1 or TRBD2 for D (5 bases each). CDR1 SQVTM and CDR2 ANQGSEA come from the germline V gene. V was cut by 7 bases and J by 4 bases, with 17 bases left in between. The CDR3 consists of 13 residues. CDR3 coding DNA: TGCAGCGCTCGGACACGGGGTTTGTACGAGCAGTACTTC. It translates to CSARTRGLYEQYF.